This T cell receptor (beta chain) was documented in a study of T cell repertoires in cytomegalovirus infection. Study details: CMV epitopes in the study were HLA-C-restricted (recently identified) and HLA-B-restricted (well studied).

A single record per CDR3 protein comes from TCRdb applying MiXCR to the reads. The table has 900,000 to 950,000 distinct CDR3 sequences, approximately 33% seen once. To note about this clonotype: What it recognizes is unknown.

Trimming removed 2 bases from V and 8 bases from J, with 18 bases in between. The germline CDR1 and CDR2 sequences are MNHEY and SVGEGT. This CDR3 contains 15 residues. This clonotype originated in a human donor in good health (CMV status not recorded). Some clones in this sample may be carry-over from other donors' samples. The material was cultured CD8+ T cells from PBMCs, obtained from culture after CMV antigen stimulation. The chain couples TRBV6-2 or TRBV6-3 to TRBJ1-1, with D hard to call. DNA of the CDR3: TGTGCCAGCAGTTACCCTCCAGGACCCTTCGGCGAAGCTTTCTTT. It is translated as CASSYPPGPFGEAFF.